This TCR beta chain was observed in a study of graft-versus-host responses after intestinal transplantation. Study summary: Isolated intestinal, liver-intestinal, or multivisceral transplants were what recipients had. Induction with anti-thymocyte globulin, then tacrolimus and steroids for roughly three years, was given to all recipients. Study-wide points: Circulating GvH clones peaking coincided with falling HvG clones soon after transplant. The recipient marrow held GvH clones, and some of them showed up first in ileum or blood.

The data were produced by immunoSEQ multiplex PCR, yet TCRdb's version contains in-frame clones alone and is incomplete. The sample has 70,000 to 75,000 clones, around 92% seen once. Germline loops: CDR1 SGDLS, CDR2 YYNGEE. This CDR3 region has 14 residues. V was pared by 0 bases and J by 0 bases, with 6 bases between. As for this clone: Its specificity is unknown.

The origin of this receptor is a human donor who received an intestinal transplant. The sample in question was unstimulated CD8+ T cells sorted from spleen or lymph node cells, obtained before intestinal transplant. The chain combines TRBV9 with TRBJ1-1, with D possibly TRBD1 on 6 matching bases. CDR3 loop: CASSVGTVNTEAFF. The CDR3 bases are TGTGCCAGCAGCGTAGGGACAGTGAACACTGAAGCTTTCTTT.